The entry that follows covers one T cell receptor beta chain sequence. Its matching antigen is unknown. Together with a sample-barcoded 5' primer, a J-beta primer mix was included in a second PCR lasting about 7 to 12 cycles. MiXCR, applied by TCRdb to the 5' RACE reads, yields one record per CDR3 protein. The sample includes some 1.6 million distinct CDR3 sequences, approximately 32% of them seen just once. Total RNA, at least 5 micrograms per sample, came from PBMCs. These data belong to a study of blood T cells in healthy people across ages. Whole-study findings and limits: There were more naive CD4+ cells and higher diversity in long-lived donors than in aged donors. Diversity of TCR beta per million T cells declined in a roughly linear way with age.

The TCR sequence derives from a young woman in good health. The sequencing input was blood.

Here the CDR3 reads CASSPLLAGVGNEQFF. The CDR3, as DNA: TGTGCCAGCAGCCCCCTACTAGCGGGAGTGGGCAATGAGCAGTTCTTC. The chain couples TRBV7-2 to TRBJ2-1, with TRBD2 matching 11 bases. The V gene's germline CDR1 is SGHTA and CDR2 FQGNSA. Trimming removed 5 bases from V and 6 bases from J; junction bases left unmatched: 9. The CDR3 is 16 amino acids.